The sequence of this TCR beta chain was determined in a study of cytomegalovirus exposure and HLA in healthy donors. This CDR3 is 16 amino acids long. The V gene lost 3 bases and the J gene lost 2 bases, with 14 bases spanning the gap. Germline V gives CDR1 MDHEN, CDR2 SYDVKM. Primers for the PCR totalled 60 Vbeta and 13 Jbeta. Repertoires were generated with immunoSEQ multiplex PCR, while TCRdb's copy carries only in-frame clones and drops some. The sample lists 100,000 to 150,000 clones, about 10% occurring once. The receptor comes from a young woman in good health and CMV-seropositive. The chain recombines TRBV28 with TRBJ2-1; weak D call: TRBD2 (5 bases). Sequenced sample: PBMCs. The CDR3 DNA sequence: TGTGCCAGCAGTTTTCCTTCGGGATCCACCTACAATGAGCAGTTCTTC. Amino acid sequence: CASSFPSGSTYNEQFF.